This TCR beta chain was captured by sequencing in a study of glioma-infiltrating T cells. Findings and caveats of the study: Tissue and blood shared very few CDR3 sequences.

Using RNA template, CDR3s of TCR alpha and beta were amplified with iRepertoire arm-PCR. Input was 100-400 ng of tissue mRNA or PBMC total RNA. TCRdb re-called the multiplex PCR reads with MiXCR, one entry per CDR3 protein. The sample carries 150,000 to 200,000 distinct CDR3 sequences, under 55% recorded once. V was clipped by 1 base and J by 5 bases; unmatched bases: 3. The length of the CDR3 is 14 residues. Per the germline V gene, CDR1 is KGHSH and CDR2 is LQKENI. This clonotype was recorded at least ten times. Its antigen remains unknown. This chain uses TRBV18 with TRBJ1-1, with 8 bases that match TRBD1. This TCR was recovered from a human donor with low-grade glioma or glioblastoma, undergoing nonglioma brain surgery, or in good health (not recorded which). The material sequenced was glioma tissue, nonneoplastic brain tissue, or PBMCs (not recorded which). CDR3 sequence (DNA): TGTGCCAGCTCACCACGGGACAGGCTAACTGAAGCTTTCTTT. Its protein product is CASSPRDRLTEAFF.